This T cell receptor (beta chain) stems from a study of T cell changes during pregnancy in multiple sclerosis (dated by TCRdb to the late 2010s). Regarding the complete study: The study looked at changes in the T cell repertoire across pregnancy in women with multiple sclerosis.

Library creation used the immunoSEQ multiplex PCR assay. TCRdb carries this immuneACCESS record with in-frame sequences only. Its versions omit some clonotypes, under half of them owing to an unresolved V gene in the studies checked, with the rest unexplained. Within this sample are about 80,000 clones, with about 90% of them counted one time only. The ten largest clones add up to over 1.3% of the sample. With regard to this clone: Its cognate antigen has yet to be identified. There are no base qualities to consult, and no much larger clone falls within one base.

From cysteine to phenylalanine, the CDR3 is 13 amino acids long. Only CDR3 DNA is held: 39 bases, read in frame from base 1. The CDR1 and CDR2 encoded by the germline V gene are WSHSY and SAAADI. V lost 4 bases and J lost 7 bases, and the count of bases not matched to a germline gene is 6. The source of this sequence is a female donor with multiple sclerosis, enrolled in a pregnancy study. The specimen was peripheral blood, collected before pregnancy. The sequence links TRBV10-2 to TRBJ1-1, and 7 junction bases match TRBD1. The CDR3 protein sequence reads: CASSGGTVLEAFF. The DNA is as follows: TGCGCCAGCAGTGGTGGGACAGTTCTTGAAGCTTTCTTT.